This T cell receptor beta chain was obtained from a study of early T cells in non-severe SARS-CoV-2 infection. This clonotype was detected a few times. Trimming took 6 bases from V and 3 from J, leaving 15 bases between them. Germline assignment: CDR1 SGDLS and CDR2 YYNGEE. This CDR3 has 14 amino acids. MiXCR, run by TCRdb on the 5' RACE reads, gives a single entry per CDR3 protein. The table lists tens of thousands of distinct CDR3 sequences, around 11% of them singletons. The rearrangement links TRBV9 to TRBJ1-1, with D unresolved. This sequence was found in an adult who was a healthcare worker with PCR-confirmed SARS-CoV-2 infection or an uninfected control (not recorded which). The source material was whole blood. The DNA for the CDR3 is TGTGCCAGCACCTCAAGGGCGGTCGACACTGAAGCTTTCTTT. Translated, it gives CASTSRAVDTEAFF.